The following is a T cell receptor (beta chain) sequence with its context. What it recognizes is unknown. This sample was taken from a study of shared clonotypes between healthy human individuals. Across the whole study: Ranging from 18 to 49 in age, donors were two women and three men. Study conclusions and caveats: Naive subsets typically showed greater estimated richness than memory subsets.

V shed 3 bases and J shed 5 bases, with 14 bases lying between them. Germline CDR1 and CDR2: GTSNPN and SVGIG (reference sequence). This CDR3 spans 14 amino acids. This table comes from immunoSEQ multiplex PCR, and its TCRdb copy is limited to in-frame clones, with some not included. The sample comprises some 500,000 clones, 90% to 96% of which are singletons, and about 0.054% rests with the top ten. This sequence joins TRBV30 and TRBJ1-5; D is perhaps TRBD1 (5 bases). The source of this sequence is a woman aged 25 to 39 in good health. The sequenced material came from naive CD4+ T cells sorted from blood. Subset of the sample: CD45RA+ positively selected. The CDR3 region is CAWRGRLPHQPQHF. The CDR3 bases are TGTGCCTGGAGGGGACGACTCCCCCATCAGCCCCAGCATTTT.